Here is one T cell receptor beta chain with its context. Its antigen remains unknown. This entry is derived from a study of T cells in Graves' hyperthyroidism and ophthalmopathy. Whole-study results and caveats: Blood also carried most thyroid clonotypes expanded above 0.001.

Germline CDR1 is GTSNPN and CDR2 is SVGIG (reference sequence). This CDR3 has 14 amino acids. V dropped 7 bases and J dropped 0; count of bases not matched to a gene: 6. Researchers amplified the TCR beta CDR3 regions from RNA transcripts. The primer set for the first-round RT-PCR of the TCR CDR3 was HTBI. TCRdb called the multiplex PCR reads again in MiXCR, with one record for every CDR3 protein. The sample shows about 360,000 distinct CDR3 sequences, about 13% of them seen only once. The source of this sequence is a man between 25 and 39 years old with Graves' hyperthyroidism that later progressed to Graves' ophthalmopathy. This rearrangement joins TRBV30 to TRBJ1-3, with 7 bases aligning to TRBD1. The sample consisted of blood. The CDR3 DNA is TGTGCCTCCCGGGACAGAAACTCTGGAAACACCATATATTTT. Translated: CASRDRNSGNTIYF.